This T cell receptor beta chain was sequenced during a study of blood T cell repertoires in COVID-19. Living in about two dozen US areas, the participants were between about 18 and 100 years of age. Researchers sorted participants into cohorts using their self-reported clinical history. V was pared by 5 bases and J by 0 bases, with 16 bases between. The CDR3 is 16 residues long. Germline values: CDR1 SEHNR, CDR2 FQNEAQ (reference sequence). Per the original methods: Amplification of reference gene primers was used by the study to estimate nucleated cell counts. Sequenced by immunoSEQ multiplex PCR; TCRdb stores in-frame clones only, minus some. The V and J calls and clone size were taken over from that table, and D and trimming were inferred from the DNA. The sample has roughly 180,000 clones; around 85% are singletons. This clone was recorded a few times.

The sequencing sample was made of PBMCs or T cells enriched from blood (not recorded which). The source of this sequence is a woman between 40 and 50 years old with acute COVID-19. The V and J genes are TRBV7-9 and TRBJ1-2, with D unresolved. The CDR3 reads CASSPGTGRANYGYTF. In nucleotides, the CDR3 is TGTGCCAGCAGCCCAGGTACCGGAAGAGCTAACTATGGCTACACCTTC.